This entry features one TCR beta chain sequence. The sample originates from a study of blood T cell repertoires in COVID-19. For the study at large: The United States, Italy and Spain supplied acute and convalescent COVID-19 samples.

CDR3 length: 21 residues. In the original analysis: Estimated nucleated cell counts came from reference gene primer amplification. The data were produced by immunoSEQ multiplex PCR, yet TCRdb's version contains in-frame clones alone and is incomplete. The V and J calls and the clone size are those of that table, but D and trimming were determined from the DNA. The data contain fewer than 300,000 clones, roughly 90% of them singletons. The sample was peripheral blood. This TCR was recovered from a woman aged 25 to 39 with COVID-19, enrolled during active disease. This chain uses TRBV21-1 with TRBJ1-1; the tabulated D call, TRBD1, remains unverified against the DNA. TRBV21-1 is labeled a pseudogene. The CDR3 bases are TGTGCCAGCAGCAAAGGGCCCCCCCCGGGGACAGGGGTCGCGATGGACACTGAAGCTTTCTTT. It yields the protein CASSKGPPPGTGVAMDTEAFF.